This T cell receptor beta chain originates from a study of identical twins' blood T cells. General study points: Mainly, cloneset size products determined shared clonotypes, twins included.

The donors were healthy female monozygous twins, three pairs in total. TCRdb fed the 5' RACE reads into MiXCR, producing one record per CDR3 protein. This sample carries roughly 340,000 distinct CDR3 sequences, roughly 30% of them seen once, and the ten largest clones take around 5.6%. V lost 7 bases, J lost 6 bases, and 6 bases lay in between. Germline CDR1 SGHTA, CDR2 FQGNSA. The CDR3 loop spans 11 amino acids. Of note for this clonotype: Its target is unknown.

Sequenced input: PBMCs. The TCR comes from a woman aged 18 to 55 in good health. V usage is TRBV7-2 and J usage is TRBJ2-2; D unclear. The CDR3 reads CASTKAGELFF. The CDR3 DNA is TGTGCCAGCACCAAAGCCGGGGAGCTGTTTTTT.